One sample yielded the 22 T cell receptor beta chains listed below, sequenced in a study of identical twins (dated by TCRdb to the mid-2010s). Receptor amplification or capture employed 5' RACE. Data came from an Illumina HiSeq 2000. TCRdb redid the processing of the public reads, applying fastp at Q25 and MiXCR, and retained in-frame beta chains. Rows are combined by CDR3 protein, so each entry shows the most common genes and DNA. Present in this sample are about 190,000 distinct CDR3 sequences, about 15% of which were seen just once. The top ten clonotypes cover 35% to 45% of the sample. A further study also used this sample, focusing on T cells expressing NK-cell markers.

Sequencing was done on a sample of CD8+ T cells sorted from blood. The receptors were sampled from a woman aged 18-35 years in good health.

This clonotype was detected a few times. V and J are TRBV12-3 or TRBV12-4 and TRBJ1-4; 7 bases align to TRBD1. The CDR3 contains 11 residues. CDR3 in DNA: TGTGAGCCCAGGGGGGGGGAAAAACTGTTTTTT. Translating it yields CEPRGGEKLFF.

This clonotype was counted between two and nine times. This chain uses TRBV7-2 with TRBJ2-2; D uncertain. Trimming pared 7 bases from V and 0 bases from J, leaving 12 bases between. The CDR3 extends over 15 amino acids. CDR1 SGHTA and CDR2 FQGNSA come from the germline V gene. The CDR3 DNA sequence: TGTGCCAGCATTATTAGCCCTGCGAACACCGGGGAGCTGTTTTTT. This encodes CASIISPANTGELFF. Complete variable domain (other parts from reference TRBV7-2 and TRBJ2-2): GAGVSQSPSNKVTEKGKDVELRCDPISGHTALYWYRQSLGQGLEFLIYFQGNSAPDKSGLPSDRFSAERTGGSVSTLTIQRTQQEDSAVYLCASIISPANTGELFFGEGSRLTVL.

The chain recombines TRBV25-1 with TRBJ1-2; 7 bases line up with TRBD1. Germline V gene sequence: CDR1 MGHDK, CDR2 SYGVNS. The CDR3 is 13 amino acids. J gave up 2 bases and V 4 bases, and 1 base lay outside the gene matches. The DNA of the CDR3 is TGTGCCAGCAGTGGGGGACAGAACTATGGCTACACCTTC. This gives the protein CASSGGQNYGYTF.

This clonotype has a handful of counts. CDR3 sequence reads: CASSQDPGSTNEQFF. CDR3 nucleotides: TGTGCCAGCAGCCAAGATCCTGGGTCTACAAATGAGCAGTTCTTC. This chain links TRBV3-1 with TRBJ2-1; D ambiguous. This CDR3 region has 15 residues. V lost 0 bases and J lost 7, with 13 bases in between. The germline V gene encodes CDR1 LGHDT and CDR2 YNNKEL (reference sequence).

This clonotype has only a few counts. The chain joins TRBV11-2 to TRBJ1-1; TRBD1 is a possible D gene (6 bases). The CDR3 has 14 amino acids. Germline CDR1 SGHAT, CDR2 FQNNGV. The V end lost 1 base, the J end lost 6 bases, and 12 bases lay between the germline ends. The CDR3 is CASSLGAGGAEAFF. CDR3 nucleotides: TGTGCCAGCAGCTTAGGGGCCGGGGGCGCTGAAGCTTTCTTT.

Only a few counts were recorded for this clonotype. This chain links TRBV11-2 with TRBJ2-5, with no clear D. V lost 6 bases and J 3 bases, leaving 11 bases between the germline ends. CDR1 and CDR2 (germline): SGHAT, FQNNGV. The CDR3 spans 13 residues. As DNA, the CDR3 is TGTGCCAGCAGATGGGTGGGGAAAGAGACCCAGTACTTC. This codes for CASRWVGKETQYF.

This clonotype was recorded at least ten times. The rearrangement joins TRBV6-2 or TRBV6-3 to TRBJ1-1; possible D gene TRBD1, 5 bases. V lost 6 bases and J lost 7, with 21 bases in between. CDR1 MNHEY and CDR2 SVGEGT come from the germline V gene. This CDR3 has 15 residues. In DNA, the CDR3 is TGTGCCAGCAGCTGGGCCCCGGGCAGGGAGGATGAAGCTTTCTTT. Protein product: CASSWAPGREDEAFF.

The sample holds a few counts of this clonotype. The chain couples TRBV3-1 to TRBJ2-3; possible D gene TRBD1, 6 bases. Trimming left V 2 bases short and J 3 bases short, with 15 bases between. CDR1 and CDR2 from the germline V gene are LGHDT and YNNKEL (reference sequence). The CDR3 has 16 residues. DNA of the CDR3: TGTGCCAGCAGCCAATGGTCGGACAGCGTTACAGATACGCAGTATTTT. Translating gives CASSQWSDSVTDTQYF.

This clonotype has only a few counts. The chain recombines TRBV7-6 with TRBJ2-7, with D possibly TRBD2 on 5 matching bases. V was clipped by 3 bases and J by 4 bases, with 10 bases between them. In germline, CDR1 is SGHVS, CDR2 FNYEAQ. CDR3 size: 13 residues. The chain's CDR3 is CASSLTGKYEQYF. The CDR3 coding sequence is TGTGCCAGCAGCTTGACCGGGAAGTACGAGCAGTACTTC.

V is TRBV7-9 and J is TRBJ2-5; 12 bases match TRBD2. The CDR3 is 16 amino acids. CDR1 and CDR2 (germline): SEHNR, FQNEAQ (reference sequence). Trimming removed 5 bases from V and 4 bases from J; junction bases left unmatched: 8. Here the CDR3 DNA reads TGTGCCAGCAGCACTTCTAGCGGGAGGGCCAGAGAGACCCAGTACTTC. It codes for CASSTSSGRARETQYF.

This clonotype was seen more than once but under ten times. This chain links TRBV18 with TRBJ2-1, with TRBD2 identical over 10 bases. The CDR3 runs 18 residues. CDR1 and CDR2 (germline): KGHSH, LQKENI. Unmatched junction bases numbered 12, after V lost 0 bases and J lost 7 bases. DNA for the CDR3: TGTGCCAGCTCACCACCCACTTGGATAGCGGGAGGCGGGAATGAGCAGTTCTTC. Residues: CASSPPTWIAGGGNEQFF.

The chain links TRBV2 to TRBJ2-7, with 10 bases lining up with TRBD2. Germline V CDR1 and CDR2: SNHLY, FYNNEI. This CDR3 spans 15 amino acids. With 5 bases clipped from V and 3 bases from J, the junction kept 7 bases outside the gene matches. Here the CDR3 DNA reads TGTGCCAGCAGTAAGGCACTAGCGGGGTACTACGAGCAGTACTTC. Protein product: CASSKALAGYYEQYF.

Note on this clonotype: A read error may be the cause here, since a much bigger clone is one base away. J is TRBJ2-1 and V is TRBV25-1; D gene ambiguous. The V gene lost 1 base and the J gene lost 7 bases, with 5 bases spanning the gap. Germline V CDR1 and CDR2: MGHDK, SYGVNS. This CDR3 region has 12 residues. The CDR3 loop is CASSEWVNEQFF. The DNA for the CDR3 is TGTGCCAGCAGTGAATGGGTGAATGAGCAGTTCTTC.

The chain combines TRBV14 with TRBJ2-1, with D unresolved. The V gene's germline CDR1 is SGHDN and CDR2 FVKESK. This CDR3 contains 14 residues. Trimming removed 1 base from V and 4 bases from J, with 8 bases in between. DNA for the CDR3: TGTGCCAGCAGCCAAGTTGGTAGATACAATGAGCAGTTCTTC. Its translation: CASSQVGRYNEQFF.

This clonotype has ten or more counts. The chain combines TRBV5-5 with TRBJ1-1; a weak D match, TRBD1 (5 bases). The germline V gene encodes CDR1 SGHKS and CDR2 YYEKEE (reference sequence). Trimming cost V 8 bases and J 4 bases, with 21 bases left between them. The CDR3 is 15 amino acids. The CDR3 region has the DNA TGTGCCAGTAGATTGAAGGACCTTAGGGGCACTGAAGCTTTCTTT. Protein product: CASRLKDLRGTEAFF.

This clonotype was counted only a few times. The chain employs TRBV5-1 and TRBJ2-1; 7 bases fit TRBD1. The trim removed 2 bases at V and 6 bases at J, leaving 5 bases unmatched. Germline V lookup: CDR1 SGHRS, CDR2 YFSETQ. This CDR3 contains 14 residues. The CDR3 DNA reads as TGCGCCAGCAGCTTCAGGGGGAGAGTCAATGAGCAGTTCTTC. Its translation: CASSFRGRVNEQFF.

The rearrangement links TRBV7-6 to TRBJ2-3; 7 bases line up with TRBD1. The CDR3 is 17 residues long. Germline CDR1 is SGHVS and CDR2 is FNYEAQ. V lost 0 bases to trimming and J lost 5 bases; unmatched junction nucleotides: 11. The CDR3: CASSLALIPQGLDTQYF. DNA of the CDR3: TGTGCCAGCAGCTTAGCGCTCATCCCACAGGGGTTAGATACGCAGTATTTT. Full variable domain (outside the CDR3, taken from reference TRBV7-6 and TRBJ2-3): GAGVSQSPRYKVTKRGQDVALRCDPISGHVSLYWYRQALGQGPEFLTYFNYEAQQDKSGLPNDRFSAERPEGSISTLTIQRTEQRDSAMYRCASSLALIPQGLDTQYFGPGTRLTVL.

On this clonotype: The germline gene is not matched at one end of the junction; a read error may be the cause. The genes are TRBV12-3 or TRBV12-4 and TRBJ2-5, with D perhaps being TRBD1 or TRBD2 (5 bases each). This CDR3 is built from 15 residues. The CDR3 protein is CASSFRAFEGETHYF. The CDR3 nucleotides read TGTGCCAGCAGTTTCAGGGCTTTTGAGGGCGAGACCCACTACTTC.

This CDR3 reads CASSFGLVGNEQFF. The CDR3 nucleotides are TGTGCCAGCAGCTTCGGACTAGTCGGCAATGAGCAGTTCTTC. The V and J genes are TRBV6-2 or TRBV6-3 and TRBJ2-1; 7 positions agree with TRBD2. The germline V gene encodes CDR1 MNHEY and CDR2 SVGEGT. Germline trimming cut 6 bases from V and 6 bases from J; bases unmatched to any gene: 8. The CDR3 contains 14 residues.

This clonotype was detected many times. The genes are TRBV7-2 and TRBJ2-3; D is perhaps TRBD2 (6 bases). Per germline, CDR1 SGHTA and CDR2 FQGNSA. CDR3 size: 12 residues. Trimming removed 4 bases from V and 8 bases from J, with 10 bases in between. The CDR3 bases are TGTGCCAGCAGCTCGGGACTTCTTACGCAGTATTTT. Translating gives CASSSGLLTQYF.

The chain combines TRBV9 with TRBJ2-1, with TRBD2 matching over 7 bases. The CDR3 length is 14 residues. V lost 0 bases to trimming and J lost 8 bases; unmatched junction nucleotides: 5. In germline, CDR1 is SGDLS, CDR2 YYNGEE. The CDR3 sequence is CASSVAAGVDEQFF. The DNA of the CDR3 is TGTGCCAGCAGCGTAGCGGCGGGAGTGGATGAGCAGTTCTTC.

The V gene is TRBV6-1, the J gene TRBJ2-5; D call uncertain. Germline CDR1 is MNHNS and CDR2 is SASEGT. Trimming cost V 5 bases and J 7 bases, with 8 bases left between them. The length of the CDR3 is 11 residues. The DNA for the CDR3 is TGTGCCAGCAGTTGGGCGGTGACCCAGTACTTC. Protein product: CASSWAVTQYF.